Here is one T cell receptor beta chain with its context. Its target is not known. The data are from a study of identical twins. Study observations and caveats: Out-of-frame alpha sequences shared by twins showed excess low generation probability.

TCRdb independently ran MiXCR on the 5' RACE reads; one entry per CDR3 protein. The profile covers over 550,000 distinct CDR3 sequences, with 7.1% appearing a single time and 1.5% to 2% taken by the ten largest. The same sample was also studied in work on yellow fever vaccine responses in identical twins.

The sequence was obtained from a woman aged 18-29 years in good health. The specimen was PBMCs.

The CDR3 coding sequence is TGTGCCAGCAGCCAAGCCCCTAGCGGGGGGATTGAAGAGACCCAGTACTTC. Translating it yields CASSQAPSGGIEETQYF. This chain uses TRBV4-2 with TRBJ2-5; TRBD2 aligns across 11 bases. The V and J ends lost 1 base and 3 bases, in that order; junction bases with no gene match: 7. The CDR3 extends over 17 amino acids. CDR1 is LGHNA and CDR2 is YNFKEQ in the germline V gene.